This T cell receptor (beta chain) was sequenced during a study of blood T cell repertoires in COVID-19. The assay was immunoSEQ multiplex PCR, and TCRdb's table has in-frame clones only and misses some. The sample yields 400,000 to 450,000 clones, around 91% seen once. V lost 5 bases to trimming and J lost 3 bases, with 11 bases between them. CDR3 length: 14 residues. From germline, CDR1 is LNHDA and CDR2 SQIVND (reference sequence). The receptor comes from a man between 18 and 29 years old who had recovered from COVID-19. Sequencing was performed on PBMCs or T cells enriched from blood (not recorded which). The chain joins TRBV19 to TRBJ1-5; D uncertain. The CDR3 protein is CASSVLSANQPQHF. The CDR3 DNA is TGTGCCAGTAGTGTCCTCAGTGCCAATCAGCCCCAGCATTTT.